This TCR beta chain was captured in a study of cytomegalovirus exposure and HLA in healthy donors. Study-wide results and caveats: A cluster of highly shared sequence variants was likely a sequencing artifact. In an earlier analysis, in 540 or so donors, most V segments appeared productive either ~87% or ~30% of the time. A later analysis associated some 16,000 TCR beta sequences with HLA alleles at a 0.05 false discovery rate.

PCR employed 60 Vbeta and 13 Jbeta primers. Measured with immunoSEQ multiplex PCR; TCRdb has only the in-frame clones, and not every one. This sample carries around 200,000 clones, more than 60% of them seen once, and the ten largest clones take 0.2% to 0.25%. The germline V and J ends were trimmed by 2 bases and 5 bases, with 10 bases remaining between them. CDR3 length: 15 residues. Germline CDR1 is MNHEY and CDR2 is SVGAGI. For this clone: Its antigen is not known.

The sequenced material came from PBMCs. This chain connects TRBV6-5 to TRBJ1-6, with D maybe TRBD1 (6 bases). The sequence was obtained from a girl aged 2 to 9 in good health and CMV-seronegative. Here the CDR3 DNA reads TGTGCCAGCAGTTACGGGGGCGTAAATAATTCACCCCTCCACTTT. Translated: CASSYGGVNNSPLHF.